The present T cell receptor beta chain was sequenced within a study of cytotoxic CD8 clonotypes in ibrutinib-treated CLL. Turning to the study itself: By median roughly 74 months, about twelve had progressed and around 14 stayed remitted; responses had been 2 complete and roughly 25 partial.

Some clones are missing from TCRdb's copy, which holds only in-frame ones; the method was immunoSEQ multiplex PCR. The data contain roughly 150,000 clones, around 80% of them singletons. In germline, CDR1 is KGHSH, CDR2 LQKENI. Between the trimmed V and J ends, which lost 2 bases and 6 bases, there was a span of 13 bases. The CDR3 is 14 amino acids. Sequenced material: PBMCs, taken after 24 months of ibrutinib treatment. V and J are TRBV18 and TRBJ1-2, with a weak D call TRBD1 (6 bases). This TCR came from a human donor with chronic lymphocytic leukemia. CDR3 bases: TGTGCCAGCTCACCAGTTCCGGGGGGCGATGGCTACACCTTC. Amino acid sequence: CASSPVPGGDGYTF.